The TCR beta chain under discussion was sequenced for a study of blood T cell repertoires in COVID-19. The CDR3 is 16 residues long. From germline, CDR1 is LGHNA and CDR2 YSLEER. V trimming: 1 base; J trimming: 5 bases; junction bases outside the gene matches: 8. The table came from immunoSEQ multiplex PCR; TCRdb's copy has only in-frame clones and leaves some out. This sample has tens of thousands of clones, with around 80% found just once. The sequencing input was peripheral blood. The chain joins TRBV4-3 to TRBJ2-1; 7 positions match TRBD1. The source of this sequence is a man aged 50-59 years with active COVID-19. The CDR3 spells CASSQALGQEHNEQFF. The CDR3 coding sequence is TGCGCCAGCAGCCAAGCACTCGGACAGGAGCACAATGAGCAGTTCTTC.